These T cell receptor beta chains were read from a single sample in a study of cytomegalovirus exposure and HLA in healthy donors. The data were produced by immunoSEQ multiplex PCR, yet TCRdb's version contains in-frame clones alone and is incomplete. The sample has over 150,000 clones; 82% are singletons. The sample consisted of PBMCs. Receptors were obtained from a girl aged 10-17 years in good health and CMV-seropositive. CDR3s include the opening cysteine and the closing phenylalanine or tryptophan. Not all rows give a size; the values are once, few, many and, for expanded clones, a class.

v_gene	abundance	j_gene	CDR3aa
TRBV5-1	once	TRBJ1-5	CASSLSGGHQPQHF
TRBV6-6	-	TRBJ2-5	CASSYPDRVGQETQYF
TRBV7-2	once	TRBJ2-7	CASSLVAGIGYEQYF
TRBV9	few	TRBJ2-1	CASSPDRVPYNEQFF
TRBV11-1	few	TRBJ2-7	CASSNRRSSYEQYF
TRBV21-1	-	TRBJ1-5	CASSNRRQNQPQHF
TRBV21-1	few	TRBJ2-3	CASSKGWDFTDTQYF
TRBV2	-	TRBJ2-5	CASSDLRSKETQYF
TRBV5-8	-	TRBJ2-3	CASSPWAGRVADTDTQYF
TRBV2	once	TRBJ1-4	CASMGQHNEKLFF
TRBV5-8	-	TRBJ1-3	CASSLRTAGNTIYF
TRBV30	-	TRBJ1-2	CAWSVPGSLEHYGYTF
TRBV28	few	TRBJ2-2	CASRGLAATGELFF
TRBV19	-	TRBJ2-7	CASSIKPGSYEQYF
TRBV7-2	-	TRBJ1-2	CASSQGGSLWHGYTF
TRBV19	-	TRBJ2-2	CASTKLTSGNTGELFF
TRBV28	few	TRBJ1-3	CASSVPRDSGNTIYF
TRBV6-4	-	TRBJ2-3	CASSPRAGGTDTQYF
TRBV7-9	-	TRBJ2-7	CASSPSTGDAGLGSYEQYF
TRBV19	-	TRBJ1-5	CASISGYSNQPQHF
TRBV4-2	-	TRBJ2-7	CASSQNKDREYNEQYF
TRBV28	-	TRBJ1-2	CASSLNSNYGYTF
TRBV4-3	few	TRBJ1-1	CASSPTYGTEAFF
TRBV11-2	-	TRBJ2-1	CASSPTVTSGFNEQFF
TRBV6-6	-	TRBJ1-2	CASSYFHRDREAGYTF
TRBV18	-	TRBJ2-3	CASSLVPIRGGSTDTQYF
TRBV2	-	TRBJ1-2	CASSEQGAFGYTF
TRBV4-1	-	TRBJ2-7	CASSQEGDSLYEQYF
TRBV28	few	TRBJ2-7	CASSFFRTYFDEQYF
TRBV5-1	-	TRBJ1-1	CASRDSTAAWKNTEAFF
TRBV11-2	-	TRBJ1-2	CASSVTAGTGSTYGYTF
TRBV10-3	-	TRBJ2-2	CATRTSGSPGELFF
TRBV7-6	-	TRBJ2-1	CASSLVPRRDEQFF
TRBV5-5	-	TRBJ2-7	CASSQTTPAYEQYF
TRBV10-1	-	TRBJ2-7	CASSDNGYEQYF
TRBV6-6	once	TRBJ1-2	CASSAQGSYTF
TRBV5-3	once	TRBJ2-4	CARSGGGQGDIQYF
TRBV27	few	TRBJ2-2	CASSLRGGGTGELFF
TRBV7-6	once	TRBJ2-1	CASSHYNEQFF
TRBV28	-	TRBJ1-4	CASSLGSGGPTNEKLFF
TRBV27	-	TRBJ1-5	CASSSGLGQSSNQPQHF
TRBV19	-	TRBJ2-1	CASTTVTPNNEQFF
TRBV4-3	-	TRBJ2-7	CASSQERMGHYEQYF
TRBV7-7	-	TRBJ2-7	CASSLASSGKGEQYF
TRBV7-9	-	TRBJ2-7	CASSRAPLSYEQYF
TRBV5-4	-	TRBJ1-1	CASSLAGRRSEAFF